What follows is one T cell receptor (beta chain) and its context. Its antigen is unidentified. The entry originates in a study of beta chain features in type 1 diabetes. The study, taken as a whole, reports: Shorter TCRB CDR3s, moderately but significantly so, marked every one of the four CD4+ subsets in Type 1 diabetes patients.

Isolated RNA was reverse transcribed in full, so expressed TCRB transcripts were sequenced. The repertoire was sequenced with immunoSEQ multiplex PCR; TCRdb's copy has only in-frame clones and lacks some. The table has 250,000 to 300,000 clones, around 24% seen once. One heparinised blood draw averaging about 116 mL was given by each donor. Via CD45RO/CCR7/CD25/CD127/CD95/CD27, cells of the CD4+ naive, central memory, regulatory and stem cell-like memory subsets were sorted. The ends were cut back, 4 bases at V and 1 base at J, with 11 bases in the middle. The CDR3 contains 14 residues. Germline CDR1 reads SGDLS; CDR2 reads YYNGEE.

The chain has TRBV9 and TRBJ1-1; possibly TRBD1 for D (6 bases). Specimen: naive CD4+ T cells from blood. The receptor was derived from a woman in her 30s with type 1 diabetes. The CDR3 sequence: CASSLGQRNTEAFF. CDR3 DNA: TGTGCCAGCAGCCTCGGACAGCGGAACACTGAAGCTTTCTTT.